This passage covers 15 T cell receptor beta chains from one sample sequenced in a study of blood T cell repertoires in COVID-19 (TCRdb year 2020). Library method: the immunoSEQ multiplex PCR assay. TCRdb holds this immuneACCESS table with in-frame rearrangements only. Some clones are missing; in checked studies, unresolved V genes explain under half, and the rest has no known cause. The sample table shows approximately 17,000 clones, and 70% to 90% are seen once. Together, the top ten hold around 48% of the sample. The source material was peripheral blood. Receptors were obtained from a human donor in a cohort sampled during active COVID-19.

The V and J genes are TRBV7-8 and TRBJ2-7; D not resolved. V was clipped by 5 bases and J by 6 bases, with 14 bases between them. CDR3 size: 13 residues. Germline CDR1 and CDR2: SGHVS and FQNEAQ. CDR3 in amino acids: CASSPAPNGEQYF. Here the CDR3 DNA reads TGTGCCAGCAGCCCTGCCCCTAACGGCGAGCAGTACTTC.

The rearrangement links TRBV29-1 to TRBJ1-3; D possibly corresponds to TRBD1 (6 bases). Germline V gene data show CDR1 as SQVTM and CDR2 as ANQGSEA. The ends were cut back, 5 bases at V and 0 bases at J, with 17 bases in the middle. The CDR3 consists of 16 residues. The CDR3 protein is CSVHSTGLPSGNTIYF. CDR3 DNA: TGCAGCGTTCACTCGACAGGCCTACCCTCTGGAAACACCATATATTTT.

The rearrangement links TRBV6-6 to TRBJ1-1; D not certain. Germline CDR1 reads MNHNY; CDR2 reads SVGAGI (reference sequence). This CDR3 has 14 amino acids. The V end lost 4 bases, the J end lost 4 bases, and 13 bases lay between the germline ends. CDR3 sequence (DNA): TGTGCCAGCAGTTCGTCACTACGCCCCACTGAAGCTTTCTTT. It codes for CASSSSLRPTEAFF.

This chain joins TRBV3-1 (or the pseudogene TRBV3-2) and TRBJ1-2; D possibly corresponds to TRBD1 (6 bases). The CDR3 has 13 residues. Germline lookup yields CDR1 LGHDT and CDR2 YNNKEL (reference sequence). Trimming shortened V by 4 bases and J by 7 bases, and 13 bases separated the two germline ends. The CDR3 region is CASSLPGVVGYTF. The DNA for the CDR3 is TGTGCCAGCAGCCTCCCAGGGGTAGTTGGCTACACCTTC.

This chain connects TRBV5-6 to TRBJ2-7, with a possible D match to TRBD1 (5 bases). Trimming shortened V by 2 bases and J by 0 bases, and 15 bases separated the two germline ends. This CDR3 is built from 16 residues. Germline V gives CDR1 SGHDT, CDR2 YYEEEE. The chain's CDR3 is CASSLSWITGSYEQYF. CDR3 DNA sequence: TGTGCCAGCAGCTTAAGTTGGATTACAGGCTCCTACGAGCAGTACTTC.

The chain combines TRBV6-5 with TRBJ1-5; D gene ambiguous. V lost 6 bases, J lost 0 bases, and 9 bases lay in between. The CDR3 totals 14 residues. Germline V lookup: CDR1 MNHEY, CDR2 SVGAGI. The CDR3, as DNA: TGTGCCAGCAGCAGTTCTTTTAGCAATCAGCCCCAGCATTTT. The encoded protein is CASSSSFSNQPQHF.

The chain employs TRBV27 and TRBJ1-5; TRBD1 agrees at 8 bases. CDR1 is MNHEY and CDR2 is SMNVEV in the germline V gene (reference sequence). This CDR3 comprises 17 residues. The V segment lost 3 bases and the J segment 4 bases; nucleotides outside the gene matches: 11. The CDR3 spells CASSFVRTGWSNQPQHF. Here the CDR3 DNA reads TGTGCCAGCAGTTTTGTCCGGACAGGGTGGTCGAATCAGCCCCAGCATTTT.

The V call is TRBV7-2, the J call TRBJ2-7, with D possibly TRBD2 on 7 matching bases. Germline CDR1 reads SGHTA; CDR2 reads FQGNSA. The CDR3 covers 16 residues. Trimming removed 4 bases from V and 2 bases from J, with 18 bases in between. CDR3 DNA: TGTGCCAGCAGCTACTCAGGGGCGGGGGACCCCTACGAGCAGTACTTC. Its protein is CASSYSGAGDPYEQYF. Full variable domain (outside the CDR3, taken from reference TRBV7-2 and TRBJ2-7): GAGVSQSPSNKVTEKGKDVELRCDPISGHTALYWYRQSLGQGLEFLIYFQGNSAPDKSGLPSDRFSAERTGGSVSTLTIQRTQQEDSAVYLCASSYSGAGDPYEQYFGPGTRLTVT.

The CDR3 nucleotides are TGCAGTGCTAAGCCTGGAAACACCATATATTTT. Protein product: CSAKPGNTIYF. V usage is TRBV20-1 and J usage is TRBJ1-3; D unresolved. This CDR3 has 11 residues. CDR1 and CDR2 from the germline V gene are DFQATT and SNEGSKA (reference sequence). V shed 4 bases and J shed 2 bases, with 3 bases lying between them.

The sample holds a few counts of this clone. The CDR3 region has the DNA TGTGCCAGCAGCTCCCGGAGGTTGGTGAACACTGAAGCTTTCTTT. The encoded protein is CASSSRRLVNTEAFF. The chain employs TRBV7-8 and TRBJ1-1; D remains unclear. The CDR3 spans 15 residues. Germline CDR1 SGHVS, CDR2 FQNEAQ. V lost 4 bases, J lost 0 bases, and 12 bases lay in between.

The chain combines TRBV9 with TRBJ2-6; D is unclear. Germline V gene data show CDR1 as SGDLS and CDR2 as YYNGEE. Trimming pared 3 bases from V and 0 bases from J, leaving 4 bases between. This CDR3 contains 14 residues. The CDR3 is CASSASSGANVLTF. The CDR3 DNA is TGTGCCAGCAGCGCTTCCTCTGGGGCCAACGTCCTGACTTTC. The full variable domain, rest sourced from reference TRBV9 and TRBJ2-6, is DSGVTQTPKHLITATGQRVTLRCSPRSGDLSVYWYQQSLDQGLQFLIQYYNGEERAKGNILERFSAQQFPDLHSELNLSSLELGDSALYFCASSASSGANVLTFGAGSRLTVL.

J is TRBJ2-5 and V is TRBV7-2; 9 bases align to TRBD2. Germline V gene data show CDR1 as SGHTA and CDR2 as FQGNSA. With 8 bases clipped from V and 1 base from J, the junction kept 5 bases outside the gene matches. The CDR3 is 14 residues long. DNA of the CDR3: TGTGCCAGCCGGTCGCGGGGGGGCCAAGAGACCCAGTACTTC. It is translated as CASRSRGGQETQYF.

This clone was detected only once. The chain couples TRBV27 to TRBJ2-1; no reliable D call. The ends were cut back, 7 bases at V and 4 bases at J, with 5 bases in the middle. The CDR3 spans 11 residues. Germline CDR1 and CDR2: MNHEY and SMNVEV (reference sequence). DNA for the CDR3: TGTGCCAGCACCCAATACAATGAGCAGTTCTTC. Amino acids: CASTQYNEQFF.

V is TRBV6-5 and J is TRBJ1-1; D is unclear. The germline gives CDR1 MNHEY, CDR2 SVGAGI. The CDR3 is 15 residues long. V was clipped by 6 bases and J by 0 bases, with 14 bases between them. The CDR3 sequence: CASRGASSVNTEAFF. Written as DNA, the CDR3 is TGTGCCAGCAGGGGAGCGAGCAGCGTGAACACTGAAGCTTTCTTT.

This chain links TRBV3-1 (or the pseudogene TRBV3-2) with TRBJ2-7; TRBD2 agrees at 9 bases. The J segment lost 0 bases and the V segment lost 6 bases, leaving 3 bases of the junction unmatched. This CDR3 spans 14 amino acids. Germline lookup yields CDR1 LGHDT and CDR2 YNNKEL (reference sequence). CDR3 loop: CASRSSGGSYEQYF. CDR3 sequence (DNA): TGTGCCAGCAGAAGTAGCGGGGGCTCCTACGAGCAGTACTTC.